This is a list of T cell receptor beta chains from one sample in a study of identical twins. TCRdb recomputed calls from the 5' RACE reads with MiXCR, one row per CDR3 protein. The table records roughly 200,000 distinct CDR3 sequences, around 15% of them present only once. This sample was also put to use in a study of T cells expressing NK-cell markers.

Sequencing was performed on CD8+ T cells sorted from blood. The source of these receptors is a woman in her late teens or twenties in good health. Each CDR3 is given with its conserved first and last residue. Each record gives: J gene, D gene, V gene, clone size, CDR3 protein, CDR3 DNA. A D gene is named only where the DNA matches it firmly. Clone size appears in some rows only: once, few, many, or a class for an expanded clone.

TRBJ1-2 - TRBV2 - CASRLGPPGGYTF TGTGCCAGCAGACTTGGGCCCCCCGGTGGCTACACCTTC
TRBJ1-2 - TRBV9 - CASSRPLGSTNYGYTF TGTGCCAGCAGCAGGCCCCTAGGGTCCACTAACTATGGCTACACCTTC
TRBJ2-1 TRBD2 TRBV2 many CASSVGPSGSVGDEQFF TGTGCCAGCAGTGTAGGTCCTAGCGGGAGCGTCGGCGATGAGCAGTTCTTC
TRBJ2-7 TRBD1 TRBV9 - CASSVEQGFTYEQYF TGTGCCAGCAGCGTAGAACAGGGGTTTACCTACGAGCAGTACTTC
TRBJ1-1 - TRBV6-5 - CASSYNRATEAFF TGTGCCAGCAGTTACAACAGAGCGACTGAAGCTTTCTTT
TRBJ1-4 - TRBV4-3 few CASSLSGVGLQEKLFF TGCGCCAGCAGCCTGTCAGGGGTCGGCCTACAGGAAAAACTGTTTTTT
TRBJ2-1 - TRBV30 many CAWSVVDIEQFF TGTGCCTGGAGTGTAGTCGACATTGAGCAGTTCTTC
TRBJ2-7 TRBD2 TRBV7-9 many CASTPWGGDSRDEQYF TGTGCCAGCACACCGTGGGGGGGGGATAGTCGGGACGAGCAGTACTTC
TRBJ2-1 TRBD2 TRBV6-5 - CASSYSSSGRGEQFF TGTGCCAGCAGTTACTCATCTAGCGGGAGAGGGGAGCAGTTCTTC
TRBJ2-1 - TRBV11-2 - CASSSLAGAIYNEQFF TGTGCCAGCAGCTCCCTTGCGGGGGCGATCTACAATGAGCAGTTCTTC
TRBJ1-1 - TRBV5-6 few CASSPQGVTEAFF TGTGCCAGCAGCCCGCAGGGTGTCACTGAAGCTTTCTTT
TRBJ2-3 TRBD2 TRBV12-3/TRBV12-4 few CASSFRSGRMNTQYF TGTGCCAGCAGTTTTAGAAGCGGGAGGATGAATACGCAGTATTTT
TRBJ2-1 TRBD2 TRBV9 few CASSVGGGTSGLPYNEQFF TGTGCCAGCAGCGTAGGGGGGGGGACTAGCGGGCTCCCGTACAATGAGCAGTTCTTC
TRBJ1-2 - TRBV6-5 few CASSYVDGGYGYTF TGTGCCAGCAGTTACGTCGATGGGGGCTATGGCTACACCTTC
TRBJ2-3 - TRBV5-1 - CASSFPGGPTDTQYF TGCGCCAGCAGCTTTCCGGGGGGCCCGACAGATACGCAGTATTTT
TRBJ1-2 TRBD1 TRBV19 - CASNDRGANYGYTF TGTGCCAGTAATGACAGGGGAGCTAACTATGGCTACACCTTC
TRBJ2-1 TRBD2 TRBV6-5 - CASSYRPSGSDEQFF TGTGCCAGCAGTTACCGGCCTAGCGGGAGTGATGAGCAGTTCTTC
TRBJ1-1 - TRBV9 few CASSVTRAGENTEAFF TGTGCCAGCAGCGTGACCAGGGCAGGGGAGAACACTGAAGCTTTCTTT
TRBJ2-7 - TRBV9 - CASSVRPDEQYF TGTGCCAGCAGCGTAAGGCCCGACGAGCAGTACTTC
TRBJ2-3 TRBD1 TRBV18 - CASSPWDSWSDTQYF TGTGCCAGCTCACCATGGGACAGTTGGTCAGATACGCAGTATTTT
TRBJ2-7 - TRBV5-6 few CASSLSPGGSYEQYF TGTGCCAGCAGCTTGAGCCCCGGCGGCTCCTACGAGCAGTACTTC
TRBJ2-7 - TRBV29-1 - CSVETTGGGRGIYEQYF TGCAGCGTTGAGACGACGGGGGGAGGCAGGGGGATCTACGAGCAGTACTTC
TRBJ1-1 - TRBV7-9 few CASSGTSTEAFF TGTGCCAGCAGCGGAACATCCACTGAAGCTTTCTTT